This T cell receptor (beta chain) is drawn from a study of blood T cell repertoires in COVID-19 (dated by TCRdb to 2019 to 2021). Context from the whole study: Collaborator samples came from the United States, Italy and Spain and covered acute and convalescent phases of COVID-19. The prospective study material was composed of cDNA or gDNA derived from T cells, B-cell-depleted T cells, or PBMCs. The dataset comprised deeply sampled blood TCRbeta repertoires from subjects exposed to, actively infected with, or recovered from COVID-19. A freely available public database, intended as a resource for researchers studying the immune response to SARS-CoV-2, is where the repertoires were released. The samples were drawn from two sources: the first 160 participants of the ongoing ImmuneRACE study, and fewer than 1,500 subjects contributed by 6 global collaborators. The sample metadata nearly always contained a de-identified subject ID, COVID-19 status, age in years and sex. HLA class I and class II types, where available, came from metadata supplied by the sample provider rather than from assay-based typing.

Concerning this clone itself: Its antigen is currently not known. Qualities for individual bases were not recorded, and no much larger clone is one base off.

Beyond this particular receptor, the publication reports: Clinical and demographic metadata were provided uncurated, with the amount varying by source and participant.

The collaborating institutions used their own protocols to collect whole blood in K2EDTA tubes. Collaborator samples were shipped for TCRbeta analysis as frozen whole blood, isolated PBMCs, or DNA extracted from either sample type. The immunoSEQ Assay, a bias-controlled multiplex PCR, was used to amplify TCRbeta CDR3 regions from genomic DNA. Regarding the original processing steps: The number of nucleated cells in each sample was estimated by amplification of reference gene primers within the assay. Sequence reads were collapsed and filtered to measure the absolute abundance of every unique TCRbeta CDR3 rearrangement. For each sample, productive Simpson clonality was calculated as the square root of Simpson's diversity index over productive rearrangements. The immuneACCESS repertoire file appears here via TCRdb, limited to in-frame rearrangements. These files lack a portion of the clones; in checked studies, under half of the deficit traces to unresolved V genes, and the cause of the others is not known. V, J and clone size are those of that table, while D and trimming were read from the DNA. The sample table records 250,000 to 300,000 clones; around 90% of these occur just once. The ten largest clones capture 2% to 2.5% of the sample.

CDR1 SGHRS and CDR2 YFSETQ are derived from the germline V gene. Reading from cysteine to phenylalanine, the CDR3 counts 13 amino acids. Only CDR3 DNA remains: 39 bases, in frame from the first base. Trimmed from V: 4 bases; trimmed from J: 7 bases; junction bases lacking a gene match: 5. Sample: peripheral blood. The chain is assembled from TRBV5-1 and TRBJ1-1; TRBD1 matches 9 bases in the middle. This clonotype was obtained from a man in his fifties or sixties with acute or convalescent COVID-19. The CDR3 region: CASSPTGGVEAFF. The sequence in DNA is TGCGCCAGCAGCCCGACAGGGGGAGTTGAAGCTTTCTTT.